This T cell receptor (beta chain) is from a study of T cells in Graves' hyperthyroidism and ophthalmopathy. Amplified TCR beta CDR3 regions derived from RNA transcripts. The HTBI primer set was used in a first-round RT-PCR of the TCR CDR3. TCRdb reanalysed the multiplex PCR reads using MiXCR and keeps one entry per CDR3 protein. The table has roughly 650,000 distinct CDR3 sequences, approximately 15% seen once; the top ten hold around 3.5%. Each 10 ml fresh peripheral blood draw supplied the PBMCs. V dropped 2 bases and J dropped 1 base, with 16 bases sitting between them. This CDR3 contains 17 residues. The germline V gene has CDR1 MNHNS and CDR2 SASEGT. As concerns this clonotype: As yet, its antigen is unknown.

Overall study findings and caveats: In blood, most of the thyroid clonotypes expanded above 0.001 were also present. Ophthalmopathy onset followed model prediction by a median about 6.5 months.

The receptor was isolated from a woman aged 40 to 50 with Graves' ophthalmopathy. Sequenced input: blood. The chain has TRBV6-1 and TRBJ2-3; D is unresolved. The CDR3 bases are TGTGCCAGCAGTGAATCGTTTCTGGGCGTGGGCACAGATACGCAGTATTTT. This codes for CASSESFLGVGTDTQYF.